This is a list of T cell receptor beta chains from one sample in a study of prognosis after radiotherapy for stage I lung cancer. TCRdb itself ran the multiplex PCR reads through MiXCR, one entry per CDR3 protein. The sample includes around 19,000 distinct CDR3 sequences, about 60% of them seen just once. Specimen: PBMCs, collected before or after stereotactic body radiation therapy (not recorded which). These receptors all come from a donor of 50 years or more with non-small cell lung cancer. Each CDR3 is given without its conserved first and last residue. Size values are once, few and many counts, or a class for expanded clones, and some rows have none.

size,J,V,CDR3
-,TRBJ1-5,TRBV28,ASNKYSNQPQH
few,TRBJ2-1,TRBV6-1,ASSELAGSYNEQF
many,TRBJ2-1,TRBV5-5,ASSREFEQF
-,TRBJ2-1,TRBV28,ASSGGGGRNEQF
many,TRBJ2-4,TRBV20-1,SARDGIGLDIQY
-,TRBJ2-1,TRBV12-3/TRBV12-4,ASSFSGSSV
-,TRBJ2-7,TRBV20-1,SAIRLSVAYEQY
once,TRBJ2-6,TRBV6-2/TRBV6-3,ASTGDMGRSAANVLT
-,TRBJ2-1,TRBV6-2/TRBV6-3,ASSVGTSGRNEQF
many,TRBJ2-3,TRBV7-2,ASSLRRAGSTDTQY
many,TRBJ2-2,TRBV5-1,ASSPDGASTGELF
many,TRBJ2-5,TRBV28,ATGQGDGTQY
-,TRBJ1-5,TRBV7-8,ASSFDSNQPQH
many,TRBJ2-2,TRBV4-1,ASSPGSGLDTGELF
many,TRBJ2-7,TRBV28,ATVDSPEQY
once,TRBJ2-3,TRBV6-1,ASSEVSIGRDTQY
-,TRBJ2-7,TRBV28,ASKLGVLYEQY
-,TRBJ2-1,TRBV2,ASSEMGLENNEQF
-,TRBJ2-1,TRBV5-4,ASSSSGLGGYNEQF
once,TRBJ2-1,TRBV30,AWASPPWRDGSSYNEQF
medium-sized,TRBJ2-7,TRBV11-2,ASSRNGVAGVNTYEQY
-,TRBJ2-1,TRBV6-1,AITVERSTSYNEQF
many,TRBJ1-1,TRBV29-1,SVATGGRTEAF
many,TRBJ1-1,TRBV12-3/TRBV12-4,ASSRRILSPEAF
many,TRBJ2-3,TRBV5-1,ASSLVLSGSSDTQY
many,TRBJ2-5,TRBV11-2,ASSYQGGQETQY
-,TRBJ2-6,TRBV6-2/TRBV6-3,ASTGDMGRSVANVLT
medium-sized,TRBJ1-2,TRBV6-4,ASSGGIGYT
-,TRBJ1-2,TRBV2,ASSELRDYNYGYT
many,TRBJ1-5,TRBV15,ATSISVGGRCNQPQH
once,TRBJ2-3,TRBV3-1,ASSQVGGYTDTQY
-,TRBJ2-2,TRBV20-1,SARYPGGVSGELF
-,TRBJ2-3,TRBV3-1,ASSQDWGMAGDMQY
medium-sized,TRBJ2-7,TRBV11-2,ASSLQSSYEQY
-,TRBJ1-2,TRBV7-6,ASSLGTDYGYT
-,TRBJ1-3,TRBV27,ATSRDSGYGNTIY
many,TRBJ2-2,TRBV7-9,ASSPLGSQSTGELF
once,TRBJ2-1,TRBV10-2,ASSRLAGVGEQF
-,TRBJ2-1,TRBV20-1,SARDPGGYNEQF
many,TRBJ2-5,TRBV25-1,AAGRGLDTQETQY
many,TRBJ1-5,TRBV19,ASSTSVFSNQPQH
once,TRBJ1-3,TRBV4-2,ASSQDSGPRNTIY
once,TRBJ2-1,TRBV20-1,SARTQRERSYNEQF
many,TRBJ2-7,TRBV5-1,ASTRDRVHEQY
medium-sized,TRBJ2-3,TRBV5-1,ASSLADLIGDTQY